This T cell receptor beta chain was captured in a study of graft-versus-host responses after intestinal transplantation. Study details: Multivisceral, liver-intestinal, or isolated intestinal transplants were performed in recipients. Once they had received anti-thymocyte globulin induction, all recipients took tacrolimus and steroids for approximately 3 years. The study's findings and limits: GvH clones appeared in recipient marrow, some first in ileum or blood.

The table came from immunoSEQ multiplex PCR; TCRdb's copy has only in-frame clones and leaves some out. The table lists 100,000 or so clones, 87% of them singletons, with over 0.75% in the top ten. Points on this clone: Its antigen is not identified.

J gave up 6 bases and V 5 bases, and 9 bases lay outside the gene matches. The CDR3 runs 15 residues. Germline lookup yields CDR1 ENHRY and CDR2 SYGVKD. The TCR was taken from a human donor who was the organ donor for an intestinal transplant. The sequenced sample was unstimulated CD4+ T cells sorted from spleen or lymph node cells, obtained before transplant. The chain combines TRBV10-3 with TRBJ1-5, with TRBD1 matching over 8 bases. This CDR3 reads CAISPGQGFSQPQHF. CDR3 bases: TGTGCCATCAGTCCTGGACAGGGATTCTCTCAGCCCCAGCATTTT.